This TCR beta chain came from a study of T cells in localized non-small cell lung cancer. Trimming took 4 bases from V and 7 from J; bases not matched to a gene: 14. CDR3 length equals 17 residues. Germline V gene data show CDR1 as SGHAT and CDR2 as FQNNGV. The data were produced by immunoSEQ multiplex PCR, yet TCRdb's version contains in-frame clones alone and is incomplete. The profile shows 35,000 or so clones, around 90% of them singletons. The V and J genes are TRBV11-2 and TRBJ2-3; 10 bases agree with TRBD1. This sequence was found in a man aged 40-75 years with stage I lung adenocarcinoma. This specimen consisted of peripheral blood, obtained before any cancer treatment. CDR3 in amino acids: CASSSILRDRGVYTQYF. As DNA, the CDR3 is TGTGCCAGCAGCTCAATCCTCCGGGACAGGGGAGTTTATACGCAGTATTTT.